Given below is one T cell receptor (beta chain) in context. Its antigen is unknown. Repertoires were generated with immunoSEQ multiplex PCR, while TCRdb's copy carries only in-frame clones and drops some. This table holds roughly 180,000 clones, over 60% found once. V was trimmed by 4 bases and J by 5 bases, leaving 12 bases between them. Germline CDR1 is SGHTA and CDR2 is FQGTGA. CDR3 length equals 14 residues. This record comes from a study of cytotoxic CD8 clonotypes in ibrutinib-treated CLL. For the study at large: The cohort had about a dozen relapsed/refractory and over 14 treatment-naive patients, roughly 17 IGHV unmutated.

Points from the study as a whole: Public clonotypes, found uncommonly, either contracted or stayed stable on treatment.

From cryopreserved PBMCs came about 2.1 micrograms of genomic DNA used for TCR beta libraries. J is TRBJ2-1 and V is TRBV7-3, with D uncertain. The sequencing here drew on PBMCs, taken after 24 months of ibrutinib treatment. This receptor was obtained from a human donor with chronic lymphocytic leukemia. Here the CDR3 reads CASSSPGRNNEQFF. The CDR3 DNA follows: TGTGCCAGCAGCTCTCCTGGACGGAACAATGAGCAGTTCTTC.